These 28 T cell receptor beta chains came from one sample sequenced in a study of vaccination and CD4 T cells after COVID-19. These receptors' targets are unknown. Treatment described: roughly 10-day PBMC culture with coronavirus spike peptide pools or control peptides (ViraFEST assay). An Oncomine TCR Beta short-read assay was used to sequence the DNA from cultured CD4+ T cells. From the PCR reads, TCRdb called clonotypes with MiXCR, one entry per CDR3 protein. Of some 26,000 distinct CDR3 sequences detected, less than 60% appear once; the ten largest clones hold 28%. Sequences were derived from CD4+ T cells from blood, cultured in vitro, sampled before SARS-CoV-2 vaccination. The receptors stem from a human donor who received a COVID-19 vaccine.

This sequence joins TRBV12-3 or TRBV12-4 and TRBJ2-7; D remains unclear. V dropped 3 bases and J dropped 2 bases, with 17 bases sitting between them. This CDR3 has 16 residues. This CDR3 reads CASSFFVGTQAYEQYF. CDR3 sequence (DNA): TGTGCCAGCAGTTTTTTTGTGGGAACACAAGCCTACGAGCAGTACTTC.

This CDR3 reads CASSRTESSYNEQFF. CDR3 nucleotides: TGTGCCAGCAGTCGAACAGAGAGCTCCTACAATGAGCAGTTCTTC. The genes are TRBV2 and TRBJ2-1; D uncertain. CDR3 size: 15 residues. V was cut by 5 bases and J by 0 bases, with 11 bases left in between. Per the germline V gene, CDR1 is SNHLY and CDR2 is FYNNEI.

The chain employs TRBV12-3 or TRBV12-4 and TRBJ2-5, with 12 bases matching TRBD1. The CDR3 runs to 15 residues. V lost 6 bases, J lost 5 bases, and 7 bases stayed unmatched. The CDR3 coding sequence is TGTGCCAGCAGGGCCGGGACAGGGGGCCTGGAGACCCAGTACTTC. Protein sequence: CASRAGTGGLETQYF.

The chain is built from TRBV6-5 and TRBJ1-1; weak D call: TRBD1 (6 bases). The V gene's germline CDR1 is MNHEY and CDR2 SVGAGI. Trimming cost V 0 bases and J 10 bases, with 12 bases left between them. The length of the CDR3 is 13 residues. This chain's CDR3 is CASSYSQGLGAFF. The CDR3, as DNA: TGTGCCAGCAGTTACTCCCAGGGGTTGGGAGCTTTCTTT.

The rearrangement uses TRBV7-9 and TRBJ2-7, with a weak D call TRBD1 (6 bases). The CDR3 loop spans 12 amino acids. V lost 1 base, J lost 5 bases, and 6 bases lay in between. The germline gives CDR1 SEHNR, CDR2 FQNEAQ (reference sequence). CDR3 in DNA: TGTGCCAGCAGCTTAGAGGGGGACGAGCAGTACTTC. Its translation is CASSLEGDEQYF.

The J gene is TRBJ1-2, the V gene TRBV6-5; tentative D call: TRBD1 (5 bases). V lost 3 bases and J 1 base, leaving 15 bases between the germline ends. This CDR3 spans 16 amino acids. Germline assignment: CDR1 MNHEY and CDR2 SVGAGI. The CDR3 is CASSYSRDSSNYGYTF. The CDR3 DNA sequence: TGTGCCAGCAGTTATTCGAGAGACAGCAGTAACTATGGCTACACCTTC.

The CDR3 protein is CASSLATGRDGYTF. The CDR3 DNA sequence: TGCGCCAGCAGCTTGGCCACAGGGAGGGATGGCTACACCTTC. The V call is TRBV5-1, the J call TRBJ1-2, with D perhaps TRBD1 (6 bases). The V end lost 0 bases, the J end lost 6 bases, and 12 bases lay between the germline ends. There are 14 residues in the CDR3. Germline CDR1 reads SGHRS; CDR2 reads YFSETQ.

The V call is TRBV12-3 or TRBV12-4, the J call TRBJ1-5; 7 bases map to TRBD1. The CDR3 is 14 residues long. Trimming at V came to 5 bases and at J to 6 bases, leaving 7 bases not matched to a gene. The CDR3 region is CASSPWGTAQPQHF. The CDR3 DNA is TGTGCCAGCAGTCCCTGGGGGACAGCTCAGCCCCAGCATTTT.

The V and J genes are TRBV6-1 and TRBJ1-5; D is undetermined. V lost 6 bases to trimming and J lost 3 bases, with 12 bases between them. The CDR3 is made up of 14 amino acids. CDR1 and CDR2 from the germline V gene are MNHNS and SASEGT. The CDR3 here is CASRLRGDNQPQHF. CDR3 DNA: TGTGCCAGCAGACTACGGGGTGACAATCAGCCCCAGCATTTT.

V usage is TRBV7-2 and J usage is TRBJ2-7, with 9 nucleotides matching TRBD1. Germline lookup yields CDR1 SGHTA and CDR2 FQGNSA. V lost 5 bases and J lost 3; bases outside the gene matches: 5. CDR3 length: 14 residues. DNA of the CDR3: TGTGCCAGCAGCGTGAGGACAGGGGACTACGAGCAGTACTTC. Translation: CASSVRTGDYEQYF.

The chain joins TRBV6-1 to TRBJ2-2, with 8 nucleotides matching TRBD1. V lost 8 bases to trimming and J lost 4 bases; unmatched junction nucleotides: 9. The CDR3 is made up of 15 amino acids. The germline CDR1 and CDR2 sequences are MNHNS and SASEGT. CDR3 sequence: CASYRTGWGTGELFF. The CDR3 DNA reads as TGTGCCAGCTACCGGACAGGGTGGGGCACCGGGGAGCTGTTTTTT.

The rearrangement joins TRBV4-2 to TRBJ2-3; D gene uncertain. Trimming pared 1 base from V and 1 base from J, leaving 9 bases between. The CDR3 spans 15 residues. Germline V gene sequence: CDR1 LGHNA, CDR2 YNFKEQ. The CDR3 is CASSQAVRGTDTQYF. The CDR3 coding sequence is TGTGCCAGCAGCCAAGCTGTCCGGGGCACAGATACGCAGTATTTT.

This chain links TRBV20-1 with TRBJ1-2; 7 nucleotides line up with TRBD1. Germline V gene sequence: CDR1 DFQATT, CDR2 SNEGSKA (reference sequence). There are 18 residues in the CDR3. With 1 base clipped from V and 2 bases from J, the junction kept 16 bases outside the gene matches. The CDR3 region is CSARVRGGASNSNYGYTF. Here the CDR3 DNA reads TGCAGTGCTAGAGTAAGAGGGGGCGCGTCAAACTCAAACTATGGCTACACCTTC.

The rearrangement uses TRBV19 and TRBJ2-7; D remains unclear. The CDR3 contains 16 residues. CDR1 and CDR2 from the germline V gene are LNHDA and SQIVND (reference sequence). V was cut by 0 bases and J by 0 bases, with 12 bases left in between. This CDR3 is CASSIDSYTSSYEQYF. In DNA form, the CDR3 reads TGTGCCAGTAGTATAGATAGCTACACGAGCTCCTACGAGCAGTACTTC.

This clonotype was counted a few times. V and J are TRBV10-2 and TRBJ1-6; D is unresolved. This CDR3 spans 15 amino acids. Germline CDR1 is WSHSY and CDR2 is SAAADI. Trimming took off 2 bases at V and 9 bases at J, with 14 bases between the two ends. CDR3 residues: CASSEPASPSSPLHF. The CDR3 region has the DNA TGCGCCAGCAGTGAGCCGGCCTCTCCTTCTTCACCCCTCCACTTT.

V is TRBV7-2 and J is TRBJ2-5; 16 bases match TRBD2. CDR1 and CDR2 from the germline V gene are SGHTA and FQGNSA. The V and J ends lost 4 bases and 2 bases, in that order; junction bases with no gene match: 4. This CDR3 is 17 amino acids long. CDR3 region: CASSSGLAGGRQETQYF. In DNA, the CDR3 is TGTGCCAGCAGCTCGGGACTAGCGGGGGGGAGACAAGAGACCCAGTACTTC.

This clonotype was seen a few times. This chain links TRBV7-9 with TRBJ1-4, with 10 nucleotides matching TRBD1. Germline CDR1 and CDR2: SEHNR and FQNEAQ (reference sequence). With V trimmed by 5 bases and J by 7 bases, 7 bases remained unmatched. CDR3 length equals 15 residues. The CDR3, as DNA: TGTGCCAGCAGCCCGAGGACAGGGGGAGGTGAAAAACTGTTTTTT. Its translation is CASSPRTGGGEKLFF.

This clonotype rates as medium-sized. This sequence joins TRBV18 and TRBJ1-5, with a weak D call TRBD1 (5 bases). The V end lost 2 bases, the J end lost 3 bases, and 11 bases lay between the germline ends. The CDR3 extends over 15 amino acids. Germline V gene data show CDR1 as KGHSH and CDR2 as LQKENI. In DNA, the CDR3 is TGTGCCAGCTCACCAGATAGGGGATTCAATCAGCCCCAGCATTTT. As protein: CASSPDRGFNQPQHF.

The chain employs TRBV19 and TRBJ1-4, with 8 bases lining up with TRBD1. The V segment lost 5 bases and the J segment 3 bases; nucleotides outside the gene matches: 2. The germline gives CDR1 LNHDA, CDR2 SQIVND (reference sequence). The length of the CDR3 is 14 residues. The CDR3 DNA follows: TGTGCCAGTAGTCCGGACAGGGCTAATGAAAAACTGTTTTTT. Translation gives CASSPDRANEKLFF. Full variable domain (remainder filled in from reference TRBV19 and TRBJ1-4): DGGITQSPKYLFRKEGQNVTLSCEQNLNHDAMYWYRQDPGQGLRLIYYSQIVNDFQKGDIAEGYSVSREKKESFPLTVTSAQKNPTAFYLCASSPDRANEKLFFGSGTQLSVL.

The chain recombines TRBV6-1 with TRBJ1-3, with D hard to call. Germline V gene lookup returns CDR1 MNHNS and CDR2 SASEGT. V was trimmed by 1 base and J by 0 bases, leaving 13 bases between them. The CDR3 is made up of 17 amino acids. The CDR3 sequence: CASSEVTRLLSGNTIYF. The DNA of the CDR3 is TGTGCCAGCAGTGAAGTAACACGGTTGCTCTCTGGAAACACCATATATTTT.

Here the CDR3 DNA reads TGCGCCAGCAGCCAAGCCGAGGGGAGTCAAGAGACCCAGTACTTC. Its protein is CASSQAEGSQETQYF. This sequence joins TRBV4-1 and TRBJ2-5; D is possibly TRBD1 or TRBD2 (5 bases each). The germline V gene has CDR1 MGHRA and CDR2 YSYEKL. Trimming removed 1 base from V and 2 bases from J, with 11 bases in between. The CDR3 has 15 residues.

The chain uses TRBV6-1 and TRBJ1-2; D is possibly TRBD1 (5 bases). This CDR3 contains 13 residues. In germline, CDR1 is MNHNS, CDR2 SASEGT. Trimming took off 7 bases at V and 4 bases at J, with 13 bases between the two ends. The CDR3 loop reads CASTEGLAYGYTF. The CDR3 DNA reads TGTGCCAGCACGGAGGGGCTGGCCTATGGCTACACCTTC.

The rearrangement links TRBV5-6 to TRBJ2-5; TRBD1 matches at 9 bases. The CDR3 is 15 residues long. The trim removed 5 bases at V and 1 base at J, leaving 6 bases unmatched. CDR1 SGHDT and CDR2 YYEEEE come from the germline V gene. The CDR3 DNA is TGTGCCAGCAGAAAGGTGACAGGGGGCCAAGAGACCCAGTACTTC. Protein sequence: CASRKVTGGQETQYF.

In this sample, this clonotype turned up once. The chain recombines TRBV3-1 with TRBJ1-5; D may be TRBD1 (5 bases). The germline gives CDR1 LGHDT, CDR2 YNNKEL (reference sequence). The CDR3 is made up of 15 amino acids. The V end lost 1 base, the J end lost 3 bases, and 10 bases lay between the germline ends. Here the CDR3 reads CASSQGGRDNQPQHF. The CDR3 DNA reads TGTGCCAGCAGCCAAGGGGGCAGAGACAATCAGCCCCAGCATTTT.

A remark on this clonotype: One junction end does not reproduce the germline sequence, and a read error may be involved. This rearrangement joins TRBV19 to TRBJ2-5; D unresolved. The CDR3 runs 14 residues. Germline V gene lookup returns CDR1 LNHDA and CDR2 SQIVND (reference sequence). The CDR3 region is CASSIDPKQDTQYF. As DNA, the CDR3 is TGTGCCAGTAGTATAGATCCAAAACAAGATACCCAGTACTTC. The full variable domain, rest sourced from reference TRBV19 and TRBJ2-5, is DGGITQSPKYLFRKEGQNVTLSCEQNLNHDAMYWYRQDPGQGLRLIYYSQIVNDFQKGDIAEGYSVSREKKESFPLTVTSAQKNPTAFYLCASSIDPKQDTQYFGPGTRLLVL.

This clonotype was seen only a few times. The CDR3 region is CASSLVLGRITDTQYF. The CDR3 DNA is TGCGCCAGCAGCTTGGTACTGGGCAGAATCACAGATACGCAGTATTTT. The chain carries TRBV5-1 and TRBJ2-3; D is ambiguous. Between the trimmed V and J ends, which lost 0 bases and 2 bases, there was a span of 13 bases. This CDR3 is built from 16 residues. CDR1 is SGHRS and CDR2 is YFSETQ in the germline V gene.

The chain is built from TRBV12-3 or TRBV12-4 and TRBJ2-1; 10 nucleotides agree with TRBD2. Germline trimming cut 5 bases from V and 7 bases from J; bases unmatched to any gene: 8. The CDR3 runs 15 residues. CDR3 in DNA: TGTGCCAGCAGTATAAGCGGGGGGGCGGGGAATGAGCAGTTCTTC. It encodes CASSISGGAGNEQFF.

This clonotype was seen a few times. V and J are TRBV7-9 and TRBJ1-2, with 11 nucleotides matching TRBD1. The germline gives CDR1 SEHNR, CDR2 FQNEAQ (reference sequence). This CDR3 region has 15 residues. V gave up 1 base and J gave up 7 bases; unmatched junction bases: 5. The CDR3 loop is CASSLDGQGARGYTF. CDR3 nucleotide sequence: TGTGCCAGCAGCTTAGACGGACAGGGGGCACGTGGCTACACCTTC.